This T cell receptor (beta chain) was identified in a study of T cells in Graves' hyperthyroidism and ophthalmopathy. Broader study findings: Ophthalmopathy and stable hyperthyroidism were separated by a 13 V-J model.

In this sample, this clonotype turned up many times. Its antigen is undetermined. Germline V lookup: CDR1 SNHLY, CDR2 FYNNEI. Trimming removed 4 bases at V and 2 bases at J, with 12 bases between. The length of the CDR3 is 15 residues. Amplified regions were TCR beta CDR3 sequences from RNA transcripts. HTBI primers were the set used in a first-round RT-PCR of the TCR CDR3. MiXCR, applied by TCRdb to the multiplex PCR reads, yields one record per CDR3 protein. The sample carries hundreds of thousands of distinct CDR3 sequences, roughly 40% recorded once. Sequenced sample: blood. The sequence was obtained from a man between 18 and 35 years old with Graves' hyperthyroidism. The V gene is TRBV2, the J gene TRBJ1-5; the D is unclear. The chain's CDR3 is CASSVSFEGNQPQHF. As DNA, the CDR3 is TGTGCCAGCAGTGTTAGCTTTGAAGGCAATCAGCCCCAGCATTTT.